This T cell receptor (beta chain) was found in a study of blood T cell repertoires in COVID-19. As for the study in general: Material from acute and convalescent COVID-19 was sourced from the United States, Italy and Spain. Sources were T cells, B-cell-depleted T cells, or PBMCs; the material itself was cDNA or gDNA.

In the study's own analysis: Amplifying reference gene primers gave estimates of nucleated cell counts. Sequencing was performed with immunoSEQ multiplex PCR; in TCRdb, only in-frame clones are kept and a portion is missing. D and trimming come from the DNA, and the V and J calls and clone size come from that table. Found here are under 300,000 clones, around 83% of them singletons; the top ten hold approximately 6.6%. The CDR3 is 12 amino acids. Looked up from germline, CDR1 is SEHNR and CDR2 is FQNEAQ (reference sequence). Trimming pared 4 bases from V and 8 bases from J, leaving 8 bases between. Sequencing was carried out using PBMCs or T cells enriched from blood (not recorded which). The source of this sequence is a woman aged 45-65 years who had been exposed to COVID-19. This sequence joins TRBV7-9 and TRBJ2-2; D gene uncertain. The CDR3 coding sequence is TGTGCCAGCAGCTCCTCCGGGGGGGAGCTGTTTTTT. Translation gives CASSSSGGELFF.